This TCR beta chain was recorded in a study of cytomegalovirus exposure and HLA in healthy donors. Notes on this clone: Its antigen is not identified.

This CDR3 comprises 14 residues. The V gene lost 4 bases and the J gene lost 8 bases, with 15 bases spanning the gap. Germline CDR1 reads SGHAT; CDR2 reads FQNNGV. Clones were read by immunoSEQ multiplex PCR, and TCRdb kept only the in-frame ones, dropping some. The table lists hundreds of thousands of clones, 86% of them singletons. General study points: The study listed 164 cytomegalovirus-associated TCR beta chains. Whilst most TCR sequences proved rare, a subset of public TCRs occurred across many donors.

The V gene is TRBV11-2, the J gene TRBJ2-1; no firm D call. Sequenced: PBMCs. This TCR was recovered from a woman in her late teens or twenties in good health and CMV-seronegative. Written as DNA, the CDR3 is TGTGCCAGCAGCTCGAGAGTGGTCTCCGATGAGCAGTTCTTC. It encodes CASSSRVVSDEQFF.